The following is a T cell receptor (beta chain) sequence with its context. What it recognizes is unknown. The germline gives CDR1 MDHEN, CDR2 SYDVKM. V was pared by 11 bases and J by 1 base, with 12 bases between. This CDR3 has 14 amino acids. The sample belongs to a study of T cells in Graves' hyperthyroidism and ophthalmopathy. General observations from the study: Patients with ophthalmopathy were separated from those with stable hyperthyroidism by a 13 V-J model.

There were TCR beta CDR3 regions amplified from RNA transcripts. TCR CDR3 regions were first amplified by RT-PCR with HTBI primers. TCRdb re-called the multiplex PCR reads through MiXCR, storing one row per CDR3 protein. Found here are under 350,000 distinct CDR3 sequences, around a fifth of them singletons; the top ten hold around 45%. What was sequenced was blood. The chain employs TRBV28 and TRBJ1-6; D is unclear. The clonotype originates from a woman aged 50 to 60 with Graves' hyperthyroidism. CDR3 coding DNA: TGTGCCTTAAGGGCCGGATCCTATAATTCACCCCTCCACTTT. Protein sequence: CALRAGSYNSPLHF.